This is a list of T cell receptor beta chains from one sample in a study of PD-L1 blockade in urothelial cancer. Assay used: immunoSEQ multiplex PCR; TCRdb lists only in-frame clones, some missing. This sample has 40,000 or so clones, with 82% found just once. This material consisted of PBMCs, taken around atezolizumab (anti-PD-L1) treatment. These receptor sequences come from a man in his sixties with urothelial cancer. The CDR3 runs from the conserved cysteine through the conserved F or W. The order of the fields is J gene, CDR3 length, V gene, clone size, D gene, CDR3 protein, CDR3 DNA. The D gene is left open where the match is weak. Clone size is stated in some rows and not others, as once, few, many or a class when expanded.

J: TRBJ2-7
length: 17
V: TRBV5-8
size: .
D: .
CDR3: CASSLGAGPSSQYEQYF
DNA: TGTGCCAGCAGCTTGGGGGCAGGGCCCTCCTCACAGTACGAGCAGTACTTC

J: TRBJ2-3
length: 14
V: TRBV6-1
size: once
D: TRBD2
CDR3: CASSQRGATDTQYF
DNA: TGTGCCAGCAGCCAGCGGGGGGCCACAGATACGCAGTATTTT

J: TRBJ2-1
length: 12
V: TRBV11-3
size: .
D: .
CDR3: CASSLDINEQFF
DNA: TGTGCCAGCAGCTTAGACATCAATGAGCAGTTCTTC

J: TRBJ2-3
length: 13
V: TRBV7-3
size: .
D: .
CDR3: CASSPRVSDTQYF
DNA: TGTGCCAGCAGCCCCAGGGTTTCAGATACGCAGTATTTT

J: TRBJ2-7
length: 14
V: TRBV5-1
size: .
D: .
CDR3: CASSLTSLSYEQYF
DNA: TGCGCCAGCAGCTTGACTAGCCTCTCCTACGAGCAGTACTTC

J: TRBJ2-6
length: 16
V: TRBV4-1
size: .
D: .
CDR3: CASSHSAGSGANVLTF
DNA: TGCGCCAGCAGCCACAGCGCGGGCTCTGGGGCCAACGTCCTGACTTTC

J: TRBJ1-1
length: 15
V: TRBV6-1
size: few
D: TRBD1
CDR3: CASSEISGQGTEAFF
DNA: TGTGCCAGCAGTGAAATCTCAGGACAGGGGACTGAAGCTTTCTTT

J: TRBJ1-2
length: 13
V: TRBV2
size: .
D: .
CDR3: CATMDSNNYGYTF
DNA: TGTGCCACGATGGACAGCAATAACTATGGCTACACCTTC

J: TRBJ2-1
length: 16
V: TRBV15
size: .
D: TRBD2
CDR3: CATSSQWRGGPDEQFF
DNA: TGTGCCACCAGCAGTCAGTGGCGGGGGGGGCCGGATGAGCAGTTCTTC

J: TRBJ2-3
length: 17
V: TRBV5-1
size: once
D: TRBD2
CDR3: CASSLGLAGGQKDTQYF
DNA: TGCGCCAGCAGCTTGGGACTAGCGGGGGGGCAGAAAGATACGCAGTATTTT

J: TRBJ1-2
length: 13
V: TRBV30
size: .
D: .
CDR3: CAVQITWGDGYTF
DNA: TGTGCCGTACAAATAACCTGGGGGGATGGCTACACCTTC

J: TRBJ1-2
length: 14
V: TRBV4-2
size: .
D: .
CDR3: CASGPPEGHYGYTF
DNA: TGTGCCAGCGGGCCCCCGGAGGGGCACTATGGCTACACCTTC

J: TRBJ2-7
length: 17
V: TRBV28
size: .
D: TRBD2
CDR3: CASSLRLAGGRVGEQYF
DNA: TGTGCCAGCAGTTTACGGCTAGCGGGGGGCCGAGTGGGGGAGCAGTACTTC

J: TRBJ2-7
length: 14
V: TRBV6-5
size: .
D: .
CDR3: CASSSTQGTYEQYF
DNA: TGTGCCAGCAGTTCCACTCAGGGAACCTACGAGCAGTACTTC

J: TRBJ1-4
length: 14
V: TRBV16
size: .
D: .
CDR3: CASSQHDGNEKLFF
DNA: TGTGCCAGCAGCCAACATGACGGGAATGAAAAACTGTTTTTT

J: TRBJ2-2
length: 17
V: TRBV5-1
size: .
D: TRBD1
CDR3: CASSSYPGTGDTGELFF
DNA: TGCGCCAGCAGCTCATATCCCGGGACAGGGGACACCGGGGAGCTGTTTTTT

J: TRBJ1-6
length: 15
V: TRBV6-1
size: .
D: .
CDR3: CASSEGSGGYSPLHF
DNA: TGTGCCAGCAGTGAGGGTAGCGGTGGTTATTCACCCCTCCACTTT

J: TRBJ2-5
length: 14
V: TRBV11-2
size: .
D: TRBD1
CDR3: CASSLNRGHETQYF
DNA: TGTGCCAGCAGTCTTAACAGGGGGCATGAGACCCAGTACTTC

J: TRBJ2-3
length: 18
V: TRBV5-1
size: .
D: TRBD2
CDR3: CASSLYRGGESGTDTQYF
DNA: TGCGCCAGCAGCTTGTACCGGGGGGGCGAGAGCGGCACAGATACGCAGTATTTT